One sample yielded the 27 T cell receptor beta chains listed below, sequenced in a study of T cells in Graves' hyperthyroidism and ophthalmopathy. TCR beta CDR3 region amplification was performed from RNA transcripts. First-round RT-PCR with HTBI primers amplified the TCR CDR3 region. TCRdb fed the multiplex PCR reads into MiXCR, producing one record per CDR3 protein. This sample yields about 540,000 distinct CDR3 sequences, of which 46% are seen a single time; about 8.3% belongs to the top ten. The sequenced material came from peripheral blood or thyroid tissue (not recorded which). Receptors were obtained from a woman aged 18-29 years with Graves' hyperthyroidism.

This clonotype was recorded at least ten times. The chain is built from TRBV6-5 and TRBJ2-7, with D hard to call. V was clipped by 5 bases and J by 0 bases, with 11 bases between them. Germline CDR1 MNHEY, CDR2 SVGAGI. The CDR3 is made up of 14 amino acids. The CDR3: CASSEGASSYEQYF. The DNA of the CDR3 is TGTGCCAGCAGTGAAGGTGCGAGCTCCTACGAGCAGTACTTC.

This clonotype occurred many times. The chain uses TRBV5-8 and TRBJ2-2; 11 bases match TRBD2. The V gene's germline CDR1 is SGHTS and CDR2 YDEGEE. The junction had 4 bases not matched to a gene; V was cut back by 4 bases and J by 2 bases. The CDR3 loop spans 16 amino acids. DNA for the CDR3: TGTGCCAGCAGCCAGGGACTAGCGGTAAACACCGGGGAGCTGTTTTTT. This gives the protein CASSQGLAVNTGELFF.

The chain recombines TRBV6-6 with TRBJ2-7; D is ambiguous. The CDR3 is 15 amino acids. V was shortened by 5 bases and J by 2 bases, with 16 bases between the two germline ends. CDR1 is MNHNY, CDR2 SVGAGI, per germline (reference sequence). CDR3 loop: CASSPLDARTYEQYF. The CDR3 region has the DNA TGTGCCAGCAGTCCCCTGGACGCGAGAACCTACGAGCAGTACTTC.

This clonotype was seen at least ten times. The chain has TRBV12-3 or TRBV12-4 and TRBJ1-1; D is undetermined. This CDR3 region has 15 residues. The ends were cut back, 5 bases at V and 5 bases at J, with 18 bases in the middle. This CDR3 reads CASSPNQVFWTEAFF. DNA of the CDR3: TGTGCCAGCAGTCCTAATCAGGTCTTTTGGACTGAAGCTTTCTTT.

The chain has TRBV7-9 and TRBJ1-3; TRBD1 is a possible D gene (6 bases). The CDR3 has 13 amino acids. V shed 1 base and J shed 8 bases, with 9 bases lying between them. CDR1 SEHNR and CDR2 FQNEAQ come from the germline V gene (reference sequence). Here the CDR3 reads CASSLVGADTIYF. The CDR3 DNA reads TGTGCCAGCAGCTTAGTGGGGGCGGACACCATATATTTT.

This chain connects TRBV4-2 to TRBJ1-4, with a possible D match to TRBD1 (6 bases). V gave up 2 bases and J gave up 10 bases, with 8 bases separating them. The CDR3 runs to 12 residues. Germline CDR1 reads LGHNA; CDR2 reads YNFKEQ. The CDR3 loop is CASSQRGGKLFF. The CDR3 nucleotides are TGTGCCAGCAGCCAAAGGGGGGGAAAACTGTTTTTT.

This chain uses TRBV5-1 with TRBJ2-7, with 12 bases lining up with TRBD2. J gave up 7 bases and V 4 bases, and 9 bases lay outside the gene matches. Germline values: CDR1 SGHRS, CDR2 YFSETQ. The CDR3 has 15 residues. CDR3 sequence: CASSRTSGMEGEQYF. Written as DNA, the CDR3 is TGCGCCAGCAGCCGGACTAGCGGGATGGAGGGGGAGCAGTACTTC.

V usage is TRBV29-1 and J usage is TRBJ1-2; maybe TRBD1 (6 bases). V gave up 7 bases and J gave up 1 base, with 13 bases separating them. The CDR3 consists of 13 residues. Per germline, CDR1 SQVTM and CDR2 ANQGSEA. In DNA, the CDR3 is TGCAGCGAGAGGGGACACTATAACTATGGCTACACCTTC. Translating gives CSERGHYNYGYTF.

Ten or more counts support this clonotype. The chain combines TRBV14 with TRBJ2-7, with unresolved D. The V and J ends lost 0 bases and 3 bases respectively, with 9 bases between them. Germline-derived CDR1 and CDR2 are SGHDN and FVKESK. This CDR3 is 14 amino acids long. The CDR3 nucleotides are TGTGCCAGCAGCCAAGATTACAGATTCTACGAGCAGTACTTC. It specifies CASSQDYRFYEQYF. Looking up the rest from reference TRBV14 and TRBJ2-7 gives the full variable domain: EAGVTQFPSHSVIEKGQTVTLRCDPISGHDNLYWYRRVMGKEIKFLLHFVKESKQDESGMPNNRFLAERTGGTYSTLKVQPAELEDSGVYFCASSQDYRFYEQYFGPGTRLTVT.

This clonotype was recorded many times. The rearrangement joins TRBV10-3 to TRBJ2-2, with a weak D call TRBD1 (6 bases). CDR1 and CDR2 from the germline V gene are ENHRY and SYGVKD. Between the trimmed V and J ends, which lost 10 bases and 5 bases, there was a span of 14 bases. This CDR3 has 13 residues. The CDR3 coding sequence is TGTGCCACGACTACCACAGGGACCGGGGAGCTGTTTTTT. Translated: CATTTTGTGELFF.

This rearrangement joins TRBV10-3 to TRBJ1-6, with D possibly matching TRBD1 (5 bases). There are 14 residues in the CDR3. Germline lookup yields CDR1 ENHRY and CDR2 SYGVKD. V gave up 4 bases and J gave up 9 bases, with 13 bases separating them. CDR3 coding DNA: TGTGCCATCAGTGCTGGACTTAGGGGTTCACCCCTCCACTTT. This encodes CAISAGLRGSPLHF.

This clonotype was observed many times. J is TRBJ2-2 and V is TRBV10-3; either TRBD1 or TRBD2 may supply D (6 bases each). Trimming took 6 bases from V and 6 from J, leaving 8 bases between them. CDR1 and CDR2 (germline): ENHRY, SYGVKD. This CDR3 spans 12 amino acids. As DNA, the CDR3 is TGTGCCATCAGCGGGGGCCCCGGGGAGCTGTTTTTT. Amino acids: CAISGGPGELFF.

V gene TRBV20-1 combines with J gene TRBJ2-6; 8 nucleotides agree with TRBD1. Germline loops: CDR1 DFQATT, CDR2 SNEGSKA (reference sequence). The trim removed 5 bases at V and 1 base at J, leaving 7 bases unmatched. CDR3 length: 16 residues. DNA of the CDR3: TGCAGTGCTCGACTGGACAGGGAGTCTGGGGCCAACGTCCTGACTTTC. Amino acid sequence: CSARLDRESGANVLTF.

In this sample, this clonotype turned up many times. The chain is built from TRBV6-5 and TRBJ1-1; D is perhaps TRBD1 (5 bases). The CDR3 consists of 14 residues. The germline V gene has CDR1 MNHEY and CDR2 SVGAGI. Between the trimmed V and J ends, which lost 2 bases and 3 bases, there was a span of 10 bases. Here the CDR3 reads CASSYGRGDTEAFF. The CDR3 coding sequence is TGTGCCAGCAGTTACGGACGGGGGGACACTGAAGCTTTCTTT.

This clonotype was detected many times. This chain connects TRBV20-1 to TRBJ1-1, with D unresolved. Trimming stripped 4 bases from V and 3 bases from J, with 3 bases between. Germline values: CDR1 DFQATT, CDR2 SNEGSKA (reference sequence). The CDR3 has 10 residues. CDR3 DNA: TGCAGTGCTATCGACACTGAAGCTTTCTTT. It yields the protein CSAIDTEAFF.

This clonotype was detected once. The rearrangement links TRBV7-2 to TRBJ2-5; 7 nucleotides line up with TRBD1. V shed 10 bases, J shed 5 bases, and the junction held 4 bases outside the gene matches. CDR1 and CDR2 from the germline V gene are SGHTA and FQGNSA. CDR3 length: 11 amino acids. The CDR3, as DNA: TGTGCCACCGCGGACAGGGAGACCCAGTACTTC. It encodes CATADRETQYF.

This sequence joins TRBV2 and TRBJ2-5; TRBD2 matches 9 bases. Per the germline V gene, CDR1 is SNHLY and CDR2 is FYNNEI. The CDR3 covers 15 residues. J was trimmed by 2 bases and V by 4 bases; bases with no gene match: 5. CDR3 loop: CASSVGGRVQETQYF. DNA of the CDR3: TGTGCCAGCAGTGTAGGCGGGAGGGTACAAGAGACCCAGTACTTC.

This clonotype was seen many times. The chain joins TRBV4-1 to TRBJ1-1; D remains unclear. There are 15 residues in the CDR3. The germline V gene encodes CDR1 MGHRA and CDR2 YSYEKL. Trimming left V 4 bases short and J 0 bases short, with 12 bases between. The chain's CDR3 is CASSREPTVNTEAFF. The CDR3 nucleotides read TGCGCCAGCAGCCGAGAACCGACGGTGAACACTGAAGCTTTCTTT.

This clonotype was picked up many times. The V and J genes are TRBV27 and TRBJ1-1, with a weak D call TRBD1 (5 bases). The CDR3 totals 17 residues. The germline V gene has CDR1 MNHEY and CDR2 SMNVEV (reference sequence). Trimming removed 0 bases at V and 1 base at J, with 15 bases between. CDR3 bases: TGTGCCAGCAGTTTATCCCCTCGGACATATTCGAACACTGAAGCTTTCTTT. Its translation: CASSLSPRTYSNTEAFF.

DNA of the CDR3: TGTGCCAGCAGTTACTCAAAACCTATTCATTATAACTATGGCTACACCTTC. It is translated as CASSYSKPIHYNYGYTF. This chain connects TRBV6-1 to TRBJ1-2; D gene ambiguous. The CDR3 loop spans 17 amino acids. The V end was cut by 5 bases, the J end by 1 base, with 20 bases between. The germline gives CDR1 MNHNS, CDR2 SASEGT.

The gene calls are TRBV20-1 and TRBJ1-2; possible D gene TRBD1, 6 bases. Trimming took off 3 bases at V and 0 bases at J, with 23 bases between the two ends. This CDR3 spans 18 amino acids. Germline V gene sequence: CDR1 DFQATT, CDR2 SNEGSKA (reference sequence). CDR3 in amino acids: CSASGLSPGATANYGYTF. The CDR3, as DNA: TGCAGTGCTAGTGGTTTGTCTCCAGGGGCGACAGCTAACTATGGCTACACCTTC.

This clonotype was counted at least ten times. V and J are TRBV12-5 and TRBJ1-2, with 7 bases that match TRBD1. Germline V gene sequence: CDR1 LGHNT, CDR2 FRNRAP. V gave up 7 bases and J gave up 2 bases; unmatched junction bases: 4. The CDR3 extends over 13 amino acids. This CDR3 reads CASAPDRNYGYTF. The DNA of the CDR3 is TGTGCTAGTGCCCCGGACAGGAACTATGGCTACACCTTC. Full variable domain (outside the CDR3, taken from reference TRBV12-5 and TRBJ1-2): DARVTQTPRHKVTEMGQEVTMRCQPILGHNTVFWYRQTMMQGLELLAYFRNRAPLDDSGMPKDRFSAEMPDATLATLKIQPSEPRDSAVYFCASAPDRNYGYTFGSGTRLTVV.

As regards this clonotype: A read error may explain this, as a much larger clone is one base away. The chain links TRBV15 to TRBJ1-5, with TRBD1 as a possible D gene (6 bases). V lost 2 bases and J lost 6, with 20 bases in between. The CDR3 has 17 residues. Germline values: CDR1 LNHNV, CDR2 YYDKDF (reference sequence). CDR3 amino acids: CATSRLQGSLSSQPQHF. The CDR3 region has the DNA TGTGCCACCAGCAGACTTCAGGGGTCCCTTAGTAGTCAGCCCCAGCATTTT.

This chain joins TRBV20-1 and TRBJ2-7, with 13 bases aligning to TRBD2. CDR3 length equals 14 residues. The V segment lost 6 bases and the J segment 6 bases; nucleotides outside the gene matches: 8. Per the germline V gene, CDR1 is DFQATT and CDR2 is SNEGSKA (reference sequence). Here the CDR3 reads CSAILAGGPGEQYF. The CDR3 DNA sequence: TGCAGTGCAATACTAGCGGGGGGGCCGGGCGAGCAGTACTTC.

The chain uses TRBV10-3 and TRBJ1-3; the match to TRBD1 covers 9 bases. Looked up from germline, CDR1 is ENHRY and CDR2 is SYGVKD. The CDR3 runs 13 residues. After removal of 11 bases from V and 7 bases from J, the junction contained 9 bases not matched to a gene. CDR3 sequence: CAVRGTGMNTIYF. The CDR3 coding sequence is TGTGCCGTCCGGGGGACAGGGATGAACACCATATATTTT.

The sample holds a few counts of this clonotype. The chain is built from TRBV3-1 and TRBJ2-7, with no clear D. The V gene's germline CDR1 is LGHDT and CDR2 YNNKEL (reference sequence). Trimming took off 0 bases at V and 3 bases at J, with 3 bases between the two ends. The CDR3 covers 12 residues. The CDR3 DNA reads TGTGCCAGCAGCCAAGACGTCTACGAGCAGTACTTC. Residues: CASSQDVYEQYF.

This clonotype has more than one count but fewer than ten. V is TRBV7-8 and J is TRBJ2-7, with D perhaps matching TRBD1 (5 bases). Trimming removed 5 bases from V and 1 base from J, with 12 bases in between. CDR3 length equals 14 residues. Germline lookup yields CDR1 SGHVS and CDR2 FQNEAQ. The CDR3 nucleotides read TGTGCCAGCAGCAGCAGGGTAGGTTCCTACGAGCAGTACTTC. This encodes CASSSRVGSYEQYF. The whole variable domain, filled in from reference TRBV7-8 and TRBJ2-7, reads GAGVSQSPRYKVAKRGQDVALRCDPISGHVSLFWYQQALGQGPEFLTYFQNEAQLDKSGLPSDRFFAERPEGSVSTLKIQRTQQEDSAVYLCASSSRVGSYEQYFGPGTRLTVT.